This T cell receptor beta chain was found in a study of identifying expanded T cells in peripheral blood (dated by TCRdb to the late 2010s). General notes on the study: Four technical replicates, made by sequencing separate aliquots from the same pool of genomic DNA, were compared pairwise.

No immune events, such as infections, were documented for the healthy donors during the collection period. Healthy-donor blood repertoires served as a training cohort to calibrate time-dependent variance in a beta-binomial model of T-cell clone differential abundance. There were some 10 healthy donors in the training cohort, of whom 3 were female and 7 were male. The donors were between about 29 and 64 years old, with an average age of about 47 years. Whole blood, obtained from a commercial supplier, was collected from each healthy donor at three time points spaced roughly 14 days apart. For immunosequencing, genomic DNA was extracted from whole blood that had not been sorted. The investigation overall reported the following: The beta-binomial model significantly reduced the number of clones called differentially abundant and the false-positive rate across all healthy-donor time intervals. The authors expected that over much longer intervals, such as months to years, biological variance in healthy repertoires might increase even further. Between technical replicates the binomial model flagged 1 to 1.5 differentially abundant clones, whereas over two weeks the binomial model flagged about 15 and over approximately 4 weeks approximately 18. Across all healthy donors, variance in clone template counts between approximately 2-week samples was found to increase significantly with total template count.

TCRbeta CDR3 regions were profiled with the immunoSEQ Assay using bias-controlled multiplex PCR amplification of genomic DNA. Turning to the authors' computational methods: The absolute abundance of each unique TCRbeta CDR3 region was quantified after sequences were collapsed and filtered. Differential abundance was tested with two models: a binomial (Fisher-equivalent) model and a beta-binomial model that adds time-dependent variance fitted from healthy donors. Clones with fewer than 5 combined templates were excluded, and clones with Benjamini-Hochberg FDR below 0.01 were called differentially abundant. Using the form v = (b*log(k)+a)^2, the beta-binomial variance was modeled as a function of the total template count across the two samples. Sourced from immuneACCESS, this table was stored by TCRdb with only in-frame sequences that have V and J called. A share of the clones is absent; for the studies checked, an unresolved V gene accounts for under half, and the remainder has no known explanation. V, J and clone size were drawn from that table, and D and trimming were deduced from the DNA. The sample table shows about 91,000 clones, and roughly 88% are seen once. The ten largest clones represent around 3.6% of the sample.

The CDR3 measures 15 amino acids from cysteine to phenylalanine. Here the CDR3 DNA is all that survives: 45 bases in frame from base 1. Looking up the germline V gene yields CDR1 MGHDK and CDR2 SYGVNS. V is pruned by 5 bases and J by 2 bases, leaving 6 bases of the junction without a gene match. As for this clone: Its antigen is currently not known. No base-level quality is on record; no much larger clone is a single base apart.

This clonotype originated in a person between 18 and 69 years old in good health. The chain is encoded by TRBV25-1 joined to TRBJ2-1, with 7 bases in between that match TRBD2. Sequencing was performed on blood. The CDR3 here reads CASSLSGETYNEQFF. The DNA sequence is TGTGCCAGCAGTTTAAGCGGGGAGACCTACAATGAGCAGTTCTTC.